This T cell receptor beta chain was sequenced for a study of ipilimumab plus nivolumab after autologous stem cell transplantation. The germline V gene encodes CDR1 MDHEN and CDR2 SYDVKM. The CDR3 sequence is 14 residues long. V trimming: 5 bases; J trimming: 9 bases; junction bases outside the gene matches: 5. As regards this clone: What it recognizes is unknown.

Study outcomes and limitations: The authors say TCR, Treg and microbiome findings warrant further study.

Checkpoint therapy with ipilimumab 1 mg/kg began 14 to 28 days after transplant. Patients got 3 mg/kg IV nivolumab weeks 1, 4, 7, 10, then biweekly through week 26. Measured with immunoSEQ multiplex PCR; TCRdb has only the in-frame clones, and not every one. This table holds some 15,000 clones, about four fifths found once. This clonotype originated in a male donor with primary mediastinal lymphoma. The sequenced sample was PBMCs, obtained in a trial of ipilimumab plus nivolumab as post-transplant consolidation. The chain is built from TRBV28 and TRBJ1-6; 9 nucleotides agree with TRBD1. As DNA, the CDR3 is TGTGCCAGCAGTCTGGACAGGGGAAGTTCACCCCTCCACTTT. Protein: CASSLDRGSSPLHF.